This is a list of T cell receptor beta chains from one sample in a study of beta chain features in type 1 diabetes. Sequenced by immunoSEQ multiplex PCR; TCRdb stores in-frame clones only, minus some. This table holds about 52,000 clones, roughly 39% found once. The sequenced sample was Tregs from blood. These receptors came from a man between 25 and 39 years old with type 1 diabetes. Both conserved end residues are part of each CDR3. The D gene is left open where the match is weak. Clone size, where shown, is once, few, many, or a class for clones that have expanded.

TRBD2	TRBV7-3	-	TRBJ2-1	TGTGCCAGCAGCTTTCAGCGGGACCTTGAGCAGTTCTTC	CASSFQRDLEQFF
TRBD2	TRBV5-1	few	TRBJ2-1	TGCGCCAGCAGCTTGGCAGCGGGAAGAAACAATGAGCAGTTCTTC	CASSLAAGRNNEQFF
TRBD1	TRBV10-3	few	TRBJ2-7	TGTGCCACTCGCCCCCGCCAGGGACAGGGGGTCGAGCAGTACTTC	CATRPRQGQGVEQYF
TRBD2	TRBV11-1	few	TRBJ2-1	TGTGCCAGCAGCTTTAGCGGGAGTTCTTCTCGTTACAATGAGCAGTTCTTC	CASSFSGSSSRYNEQFF
-	TRBV30	-	TRBJ1-1	TGTGCCCGGAGGGGGGGAGGCACTGAAGCTTTCTTT	CARRGGGTEAFF
-	TRBV5-4	-	TRBJ2-1	TGTGCCAGCAGCTTGTCTGGGCAGTCCTACAATGAGCAGTTCTTC	CASSLSGQSYNEQFF
-	TRBV5-1	-	TRBJ1-1	TGCGCCAGCAGCTTGAGTGGGCCTGAAGCTTTCTTT	CASSLSGPEAFF
TRBD1	TRBV10-3	-	TRBJ1-1	TGTGCCAGCAACAGGGGGAGCCGTTCTTTCTTT	CASNRGSRSFF
-	TRBV7-6	-	TRBJ2-7	TGTGCCAGCAGTTCCCTCGCGGGAAGCTCCTACGAGCAGTACTTC	CASSSLAGSSYEQYF
TRBD2	TRBV18	-	TRBJ2-3	TGTGCCAGCTCACCAAACTCACCTAGCGGGGGCAGTTGGGCAGATACGCAGTATTTT	CASSPNSPSGGSWADTQYF
-	TRBV5-4	-	TRBJ2-4	TGTGCCAGCAGCCCGGGGGGCAACATTCAGTACTTC	CASSPGGNIQYF
-	TRBV27	few	TRBJ1-1	TGTGCCAGCAGTTTATCCGGAGCTTTCTTT	CASSLSGAFF
-	TRBV25-1	-	TRBJ1-4	TGTGCCAGCAGTGGACGAGGAGTTGAAAAACTGTTTTTT	CASSGRGVEKLFF
TRBD1	TRBV7-6	few	TRBJ2-7	TGTGCCAGCAGCTTAATGGGGACAGGGCCCTACGAGCAGTACTTC	CASSLMGTGPYEQYF
-	TRBV19	-	TRBJ1-1	TGTGCCAGTACCCGGCGGAGGGCGGTAGGAAACACTGAAGCTTTCTTT	CASTRRRAVGNTEAFF
TRBD1	TRBV18	few	TRBJ1-2	TGTGCCAGCTCACTCCGGGGACAGCCAACGGGGAACTATGGCTACACCTTC	CASSLRGQPTGNYGYTF
TRBD2	TRBV28	few	TRBJ2-1	TGTGCCAGCAGTTCCTCTTCGGGACTAGCGGTTTACAATGAGCAGTTCTTC	CASSSSSGLAVYNEQFF
-	TRBV4-2	-	TRBJ2-3	TGTGCCAGCAGCCCCTTTTTTCCCGGGGGACTCACAGATACGCAGTATTTT	CASSPFFPGGLTDTQYF
-	TRBV7-2	-	TRBJ2-7	TGTGCCAGCAGCTTAGCCGCTTTTACAGGGTTTACCTACGAGCAGTACTTC	CASSLAAFTGFTYEQYF
TRBD1	TRBV6-5	few	TRBJ2-3	TGTGCCAGCAGTTGGGGACAGGGAGGAGATACGCAGTATTTT	CASSWGQGGDTQYF
-	TRBV10-3	few	TRBJ2-7	TGTGCCATCAAAATGCAAGGCGGGCTTCAAGACGAGCAGTACTTC	CAIKMQGGLQDEQYF
TRBD2	TRBV6-6	-	TRBJ2-2	TGTGCCAGCAGTTTTCGGACTAGCGGAAACACCGGGGAGCTGTTTTTT	CASSFRTSGNTGELFF
-	TRBV7-6	-	TRBJ1-2	TGTGCCAGCAGCCCTTTCGGGACTCTCCAAGAAGGCTACACCTTC	CASSPFGTLQEGYTF
TRBD2	TRBV30	few	TRBJ2-1	TGTGCCTGGAACGATTGGGGCGGGAGAGTGTACAATGAGCAGTTCTTC	CAWNDWGGRVYNEQFF
TRBD1	TRBV9	few	TRBJ1-6	TGTGCCAGCAGCGTATCCCAGGGGGTGGATTCACCCCTCCACTTT	CASSVSQGVDSPLHF
-	TRBV5-5	few	TRBJ1-5	TGTGCCAGCAGCTTGGCTCCGACAGGACGGAATCAGCCCCAGCATTTT	CASSLAPTGRNQPQHF
-	TRBV28	once	TRBJ1-1	TGTGCCAGCAGTTTCGTCGGGGGGGCTGGGGTCCTTGCTTTCTTT	CASSFVGGAGVLAFF
TRBD2	TRBV11-2	-	TRBJ2-3	TGTGCCAGCAGCTCCGTAATCTCGGCCAGGGGACTAGCGGAAGATACGCAGTATTTT	CASSSVISARGLAEDTQYF
-	TRBV7-2	-	TRBJ2-5	TGTGCCAGCAGCTTAGAAAACTCCCGAGAGACCCAGTACTTC	CASSLENSRETQYF
-	TRBV6-5	-	TRBJ1-5	TGTGCCAGCATCAGAGACAGGAATCAGCCCCAGCATTTT	CASIRDRNQPQHF
TRBD1	TRBV25-1	-	TRBJ2-5	TGTGCCAGCAGTGACTCCACGGGACAGACCAAGGGAGAGACCCAGTACTTC	CASSDSTGQTKGETQYF
TRBD2	TRBV4-3	-	TRBJ2-7	TGCGCCAGCAGCCAAGGGGGGACTAGCGGGAGAACGGAGCAGTACTTC	CASSQGGTSGRTEQYF
TRBD1	TRBV4-2	-	TRBJ2-7	TGTGCCAGCAGCCAAGATTTGGGGGCAGGGGGATTCTCCTACGAGCAGTACTTC	CASSQDLGAGGFSYEQYF
TRBD2	TRBV9	few	TRBJ2-1	TGTGCCAGCAGCTCCTCCCCCGGGACTAGCGGGAGAATCTACAATGAGCAGTTCTTC	CASSSSPGTSGRIYNEQFF
-	TRBV11-2	few	TRBJ2-1	TGTGCCAGCAGCTTTCTCAGGGGCTTTGGGAATGAGCAGTTCTTC	CASSFLRGFGNEQFF
-	TRBV6-1	-	TRBJ2-6	TGTGCCAGCAGTGAAATGGGGACATCTGGGGCCAACGTCCTGACTTTC	CASSEMGTSGANVLTF
-	TRBV18	few	TRBJ1-4	TGTGCCAGCTCACCTCAGGGGACAACTAATGAAAAACTGTTTTTT	CASSPQGTTNEKLFF
TRBD2	TRBV7-3	-	TRBJ2-1	TGTGCCAGCAGCTCGGGAGCGGGAGGTGAGTTCTTC	CASSSGAGGEFF
-	TRBV6-5	-	TRBJ1-5	TGTGCCAGCGGACTAGGGGGACATGGTCATCAGCCCCAGCATTTT	CASGLGGHGHQPQHF
-	TRBV7-2	few	TRBJ2-3	TGTGCCAGCAGCTTAGGACTAGATGCAGATACGCAGTATTTT	CASSLGLDADTQYF
-	TRBV7-6	once	TRBJ1-3	TGTGCCAGCAGCGAGCGCGCTATCTCTGGAAACACCATATATTTT	CASSERAISGNTIYF
-	TRBV14	few	TRBJ2-4	TGTGCCAGCGCTCTCTTCCGCAGCAGAGTAGGAGACGGAGACATTCAGTACTTC	CASALFRSRVGDGDIQYF
-	TRBV10-3	medium-sized	TRBJ2-7	TGTGCCATCAGTGGGGCGTTGGGCAGCTCCTACGAGCAGTACTTC	CAISGALGSSYEQYF
TRBD1	TRBV6-6	-	TRBJ2-2	TGTGCCAGCAGTTACGATCAGGGGGACGAGCTGTTTTTT	CASSYDQGDELFF
TRBD2	TRBV5-4	-	TRBJ2-7	TGTGCCAGCAGCCCCGGGGGGGTTCGGGGCGAGCAGTACTTC	CASSPGGVRGEQYF
TRBD2	TRBV7-6	few	TRBJ2-6	TGTGCCAGCAGCTCTCGACTAGCGGGAGGGCCTGGGGCCAACGTCCTGACTTTC	CASSSRLAGGPGANVLTF
-	TRBV5-4	-	TRBJ1-2	TGTGCCAGCAGCTTGAACAGGGCTCCTTACTATGGCTACACCTTC	CASSLNRAPYYGYTF
TRBD1	TRBV11-2	-	TRBJ1-5	TGTGCCAGCAGCCAACAGACAGGGAGTCAGCCCCAGCATTTT	CASSQQTGSQPQHF
-	TRBV15	-	TRBJ2-7	TGTGCCACCAGCAGAGATGGCATGGGGGGAGCCTACGAGCAGTACTTC	CATSRDGMGGAYEQYF
TRBD1	TRBV14	-	TRBJ2-7	TGTGCCAGCAGCCTCCGCGGGACAGGGGACCGTTTCGACTTC	CASSLRGTGDRFDF
TRBD2	TRBV7-9	-	TRBJ2-1	TGTGCCAGCAGCTTAGCGCTCGGACTAGCGGCCTACAATGAGCAGTTCTTC	CASSLALGLAAYNEQFF